A single TCR beta chain is shown here with its context. The data were taken from a study of blood T cell repertoires in COVID-19. Study-wide context: Samples representing acute and convalescent COVID-19 were sourced from the United States, Italy and Spain. In each case, the material was cDNA or gDNA derived from T cells, B-cell-depleted T cells, or PBMCs.

Germline CDR1 SGHDT, CDR2 YYEEEE. The CDR3 spans 13 residues. Deletions cut 0 bases from V and 0 bases from J, with 3 bases between. Authors' analysis steps: Scientists estimated how many nucleated cells there were by amplifying reference gene primers. The table came from immunoSEQ multiplex PCR; TCRdb's copy has only in-frame clones and leaves some out. V, J and clone size were drawn from that table, and D and trimming were deduced from the DNA. Of roughly 330,000 clones detected, roughly 90% appear once; the ten largest clones hold under 6.5%. The sequence derives from a young man who had recovered from COVID-19. The sequenced sample was peripheral blood. The chain is built from TRBV5-6 and TRBJ1-2, with D hard to call. The CDR3 reads CASSLDSNYGYTF. CDR3 DNA: TGTGCCAGCAGCTTGGACTCTAACTATGGCTACACCTTC.